This TCR beta chain was sequenced during a study of metastatic and nonmetastatic thyroid tumors. As for the study in general: Comparative analysis of repertoires was undertaken across blood and tumor or nodule tissue obtained from malignant and benign thyroid patients.

Study-wide findings and caveats: Versus benign nodules, malignant thyroid tumors reportedly had significantly higher TCR beta diversity, in blood and tumor.

From germline, CDR1 is MDHEN and CDR2 SYDVKM. The length of the CDR3 is 16 residues. Trimming stripped 3 bases from V and 6 bases from J, with 15 bases between. The authors' processing: A papillary thyroid cancer distant-metastasis classifier was built from CDR3 differences across clinicopathological groups. MiXCR was used by TCRdb to re-call the PCR reads. The V and J calls follow TCRdb's processing rather than the paper's. Altogether some 11,000 clones are present, around 21% being singletons, with the ten largest covering approximately 15%. Points on this clone: The antigen is not known.

Thyroid surgery was preceded by no treatment in any patient. This receptor was taken from a female donor with papillary thyroid cancer or a benign thyroid nodule (not recorded which). Some clones in this sample may be carry-over from other donors' samples. This rearrangement joins TRBV28 to TRBJ1-6; D is unresolved. Source material: adjacent normal tissue. CDR3 DNA sequence: TGTGCCAGCAGTTTGGGAGGGCTCTCTCGTAATTCACCCCTCCACTTT. It codes for CASSLGGLSRNSPLHF.